These 2 T cell receptor beta chains originate from one sample sequenced in a study of blood T cell repertoires in COVID-19. Produced via immunoSEQ multiplex PCR; TCRdb's table is partial and in-frame only. Of approximately 55,000 clones listed, more than 70% were seen once; the top ten hold 15% to 20%. The sample comprised peripheral blood. The receptors were gathered from a man aged 25 to 40 with COVID-19, enrolled during active disease.

The CDR3 nucleotides read TGTGCCAGCAGCTTGGGGGGGACAGCGTCCTACGAGCAGTACTTC. Amino acid sequence: CASSLGGTASYEQYF. The chain is built from TRBV5-6 and TRBJ2-7; 7 bases fit TRBD1. This CDR3 has 15 amino acids. Trimming took 0 bases from V and 1 from J; bases not matched to a gene: 4. The germline gives CDR1 SGHDT, CDR2 YYEEEE.

V and J are TRBV24-1 and TRBJ2-1; 7 nucleotides line up with TRBD2. After removal of 3 bases from V and 4 bases from J, the junction contained 5 bases not matched to a gene. The CDR3 has 15 amino acids. CDR1 is KGHDR and CDR2 is SFDVKD in the germline V gene. For the CDR3, the DNA is TGTGCCACCAGTGATCCGGGACTAACATACAATGAGCAGTTCTTC. This gives the protein CATSDPGLTYNEQFF.